A single T cell receptor beta chain is shown here with its context. Its antigen is unknown. TCRdb analysed the 5' RACE reads with MiXCR anew, one entry per CDR3 protein. The sample consists of fewer than 400,000 distinct CDR3 sequences, under 15% of them appearing once. This specimen belongs to a study of T-cell memory formation after mild COVID-19. General study results and limits: CD4/CD8 balance held among clones contracting day 15 to 85, and later expanders leaned CD4+.

The sequence came from a man aged 18 to 30 who had mild COVID-19 (a few samples of this study predate the infection). Cell type and time point are not known. The sample consisted of PBMCs or a T cell subset sorted from them (not recorded which).

The CDR3 region has the DNA TGTGCCAGCAGCTCCCGGACAGGGAGGTACGAGCAGTACTTC. Translating it yields CASSSRTGRYEQYF. The rearrangement joins TRBV5-6 to TRBJ2-7; 8 bases agree with TRBD1. CDR3 length: 14 residues. The ends lost 3 bases at V and 4 bases at J; junction bases unmatched: 6. Germline CDR1 is SGHDT and CDR2 is YYEEEE.